This TCR beta chain was captured in a study of OX40 agonist ivuxolimab in advanced cancers. Across the whole study: Clinicians treated patients with ivuxolimab, an agonistic anti-OX40 (CD134) antibody. Dose-escalation subjects each had hepatocellular carcinoma, melanoma, renal cell or head and neck cancer. General study points: The mean number of expanded clones was higher in CD8+ T cells than in CD4+. Researchers did not determine the expanded peripheral T cells' antigen specificity.

V dropped 4 bases and J dropped 9; count of bases not matched to a gene: 8. CDR1 MNHEY and CDR2 SVGAGI come from the germline V gene. This CDR3 spans 14 amino acids. As to this clone: Its cognate antigen is unknown.

Assay used: immunoSEQ multiplex PCR; TCRdb lists only in-frame clones, some missing. This table holds more than 60,000 clones, over 85% found once. The sequence was collected from an adult with an advanced solid tumor such as melanoma, head and neck, liver or kidney cancer. Specimen: CD4+ or CD8+ T cells sorted from blood, collected in a trial of the OX40 agonist ivuxolimab. The chain employs TRBV6-5 and TRBJ2-1; 8 bases are a match to TRBD2. DNA of the CDR3: TGTGCCAGCAGTTCCGGGACTAGGTTTGGTGAGCAGTTCTTC. Translated: CASSSGTRFGEQFF.